This TCR beta chain emerged from a study of blood T cell repertoires in COVID-19. Study overall: Samples of COVID-19 (acute and convalescent) were obtained from the United States, Italy and Spain. From T cells, B-cell-depleted T cells, or PBMCs came the material, which was cDNA or gDNA.

In the authors' methods: Reference gene primer amplification gave nucleated cell count estimates. Profiled with immunoSEQ multiplex PCR; TCRdb holds only in-frame clones, not every one. V and J calls and clone size are copied from that table; D and trimming were computed from the DNA. The sample includes around 230,000 clones, roughly 88% of them seen just once. The V end was cut by 8 bases, the J end by 8 bases, with 12 bases between. The CDR3 is made up of 12 amino acids. CDR1 and CDR2 from the germline V gene are ENHRY and SYGVKD. The material sequenced was peripheral blood. The V gene is TRBV10-3, the J gene TRBJ1-4, with D unresolved. This receptor was identified in a young man who had recovered from COVID-19. CDR3 sequence reads: CAIGPPAEKLFF. Written as DNA, the CDR3 is TGTGCCATCGGTCCACCAGCGGAAAAACTGTTTTTT.